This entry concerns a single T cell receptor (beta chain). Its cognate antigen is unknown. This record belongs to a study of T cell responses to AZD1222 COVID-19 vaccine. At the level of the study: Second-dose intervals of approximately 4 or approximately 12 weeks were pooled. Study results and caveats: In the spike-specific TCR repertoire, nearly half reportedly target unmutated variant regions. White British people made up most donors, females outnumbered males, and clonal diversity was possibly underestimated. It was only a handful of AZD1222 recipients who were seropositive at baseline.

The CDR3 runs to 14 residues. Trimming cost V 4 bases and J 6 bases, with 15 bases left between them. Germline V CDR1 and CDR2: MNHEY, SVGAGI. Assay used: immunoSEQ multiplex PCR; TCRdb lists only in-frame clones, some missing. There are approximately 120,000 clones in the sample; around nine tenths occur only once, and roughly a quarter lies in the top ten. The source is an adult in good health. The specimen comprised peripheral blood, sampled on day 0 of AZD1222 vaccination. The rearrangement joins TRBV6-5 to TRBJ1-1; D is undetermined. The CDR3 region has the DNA TGTGCCAGCAGTTTAGAGTGGGTCGGGTCTGAAGCTTTCTTT. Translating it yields CASSLEWVGSEAFF.